These 20 T cell receptor beta chains share one sample of origin, sequenced in a study of neurological immune-mediated disorders. TCRdb analysed the 5' RACE reads with MiXCR anew, one entry per CDR3 protein. The table lists some 48,000 distinct CDR3 sequences, around 13% of them singletons. The sample's time point: longitudinal time-point 2. The sequenced material came from PBMCs. The receptors stem from a male donor with HTLV-1-associated myelopathy (HAM/TSP).

The V gene is TRBV6-5, the J gene TRBJ1-3; a possible D gene is TRBD1 (6 bases). V was cut by 4 bases and J by 7 bases, with 20 bases left in between. The CDR3 sequence is 16 residues long. The germline V gene encodes CDR1 MNHEY and CDR2 SVGAGI. Written as DNA, the CDR3 is TGTGCCAGCAGTTCCCCCGGGACACAAGAACGTAACACCATATATTTT. It translates to CASSSPGTQERNTIYF.

This clonotype was counted ten times or more. This sequence joins TRBV7-2 and TRBJ2-3; 8 nucleotides align to TRBD2. V trimming: 5 bases; J trimming: 3 bases; junction bases outside the gene matches: 10. Germline V gene sequence: CDR1 SGHTA, CDR2 FQGNSA. CDR3 length: 16 amino acids. The CDR3 DNA reads as TGTGCCAGCAGCGTTAACGGGGGGGGCCGTACAGATACGCAGTATTTT. The encoded protein is CASSVNGGGRTDTQYF.

This clonotype was seen repeatedly, ten times or more. The J gene is TRBJ1-2, the V gene TRBV10-3; the match to TRBD1 covers 8 bases. The CDR3 sequence is 13 residues long. The germline gives CDR1 ENHRY, CDR2 SYGVKD. V shed 0 bases, J shed 6 bases, and the junction held 0 bases outside the gene matches. The CDR3 sequence: CAISESTGDGYTF. The CDR3 DNA reads TGTGCCATCAGTGAGTCGACAGGGGATGGCTACACCTTC.

This clonotype was observed at least ten times. The chain links TRBV11-2 to TRBJ2-3; tentatively, D is TRBD2 (5 bases). The CDR3 spans 12 residues. V lost 4 bases, J lost 6 bases, and 8 bases lay in between. Germline loops: CDR1 SGHAT, CDR2 FQNNGV. The CDR3 nucleotides read TGTGCCAGCAGCTCGGCTAGCGATACGCAGTATTTT. It encodes CASSSASDTQYF. Based on the CDR3 plus reference TRBV11-2 and TRBJ2-3, the full variable domain is EAGVAQSPRYKIIEKRQSVAFWCNPISGHATLYWYQQILGQGPKLLIQFQNNGVVDDSQLPKDRFSAERLKGVDSTLKIQPAKLEDSAVYLCASSSASDTQYFGPGTRLTVL.

The table lists this clonotype with many counts. This chain joins TRBV3-1 and TRBJ1-2; the match to TRBD1 covers 8 bases. The CDR3 totals 15 residues. Germline V gene data show CDR1 as LGHDT and CDR2 as YNNKEL (reference sequence). Losses at the gene ends were 2 bases for V and 3 bases for J; bases not matched to a gene: 5. The CDR3 DNA is TGTGCCAGCAGCCAAAACAGGGGGGGATACTATGGCTACACCTTC. Translated: CASSQNRGGYYGYTF. Drawing the rest from reference TRBV3-1 and TRBJ1-2, the complete variable domain is DTAVSQTPKYLVTQMGNDKSIKCEQNLGHDTMYWYKQDSKKFLKIMFSYNNKELIINETVPNRFSPKSPDKAHLNLHINSLELGDSAVYFCASSQNRGGYYGYTFGSGTRLTVV.

This clonotype was picked up a small number of times. A single base separates this from a much larger clone, so it may be a read error. V is TRBV28 and J is TRBJ1-4; D remains ambiguous. CDR1 is MDHEN and CDR2 is SYDVKM in the germline V gene. CDR3 length equals 13 residues. Trimming removed 8 bases from V and 8 bases from J, with 15 bases in between. CDR3 sequence reads: CASHDWAGEKLFF. The CDR3 DNA reads as TGTGCCAGCCACGACTGGGCGGGGGAAAAACTGTTTTTT.

Ten or more counts support this clonotype. The rearrangement links TRBV10-3 to TRBJ2-3, with 8 positions matching TRBD1. V lost 6 bases, J lost 5 bases, and 13 bases stayed unmatched. The CDR3 length is 16 residues. Per the germline V gene, CDR1 is ENHRY and CDR2 is SYGVKD. CDR3 residues: CAIRPSGGNVGDTQYF. The CDR3 DNA follows: TGTGCCATCAGACCGTCAGGGGGCAACGTCGGAGATACGCAGTATTTT.

This clonotype appeared many times. The genes are TRBV5-1 and TRBJ2-1; the D gene is possibly TRBD2 (5 bases). This CDR3 contains 14 residues. Trimming took 0 bases from V and 5 from J, leaving 9 bases between them. In germline, CDR1 is SGHRS, CDR2 YFSETQ. The CDR3 bases are TGCGCCAGCAGCTTGGCCATTAGCGACAATGAGCAGTTCTTC. It is translated as CASSLAISDNEQFF.

The sample holds many counts of this clonotype. The chain carries TRBV28 and TRBJ2-1; maybe TRBD2 (6 bases). CDR1 is MDHEN, CDR2 SYDVKM, per germline. The V end lost 6 bases, the J end lost 0 bases, and 27 bases lay between the germline ends. The CDR3 runs 20 residues. The CDR3 loop reads CASRAILGKRAKSSYNEQFF. The CDR3 nucleotides read TGTGCCAGCAGGGCGATTCTGGGGAAGCGGGCTAAGAGCTCCTACAATGAGCAGTTCTTC.

This clonotype appeared a few times. V is TRBV5-1 and J is TRBJ2-3; perhaps D is TRBD1 or TRBD2 (6 bases each). The CDR3 is 15 amino acids. Germline CDR1 SGHRS, CDR2 YFSETQ. The V and J ends lost 2 bases and 5 bases respectively, with 15 bases between them. The CDR3 loop reads CASSLRGGLRDTQYF. The CDR3 DNA reads TGCGCCAGCAGCTTAAGAGGGGGACTCCGAGATACGCAGTATTTT. The complete variable domain, with remaining parts taken from reference TRBV5-1 and TRBJ2-3, reads KAGVTQTPRYLIKTRGQQVTLSCSPISGHRSVSWYQQTPGQGLQFLFEYFSETQRNKGNFPGRFSGRQFSNSRSEMNVSTLELGDSALYLCASSLRGGLRDTQYFGPGTRLTVL.

This clonotype turned up a few times. The chain links TRBV5-6 to TRBJ1-2; the D is unclear. This CDR3 has 15 residues. Germline values: CDR1 SGHDT, CDR2 YYEEEE. The V gene lost 4 bases and the J gene lost 4 bases, with 17 bases spanning the gap. CDR3 sequence (DNA): TGTGCCAGCAGCGATGACACAGCTCGCTTCTATGGCTACACCTTC. This translates into CASSDDTARFYGYTF.

This clonotype showed up many times. The chain has TRBV20-1 and TRBJ1-3; D call uncertain. CDR3 length: 15 amino acids. Trimming left V 6 bases short and J 5 bases short, with 20 bases between. Germline-derived CDR1 and CDR2 are DFQATT and SNEGSKA (reference sequence). The CDR3 DNA reads TGCAGTGCCCCCCTCCCAGTGGGTATGAGAAACACCATATATTTT. Translating gives CSAPLPVGMRNTIYF.

This clonotype was seen many times. The chain employs TRBV7-2 and TRBJ2-7, with 8 bases that match TRBD1. In germline, CDR1 is SGHTA, CDR2 FQGNSA. This CDR3 has 15 amino acids. V shed 5 bases and J 1 base; nucleotides not matched to a gene: 7. CDR3 sequence reads: CASSLTGTGSYEQYF. Here the CDR3 DNA reads TGTGCCAGCAGCCTAACCGGGACAGGTTCCTACGAGCAGTACTTC.

This clonotype came up many times. The genes are TRBV20-1 and TRBJ1-6; the match to TRBD1 covers 12 bases. The CDR3 spans 18 residues. Germline values: CDR1 DFQATT, CDR2 SNEGSKA (reference sequence). Trimming at V came to 6 bases and at J to 0 bases, leaving 9 bases not matched to a gene. CDR3 DNA: TGCAGTGCAACCCGGGACAGGGGGCGGTCCTCCTATAATTCACCCCTCCACTTT. It codes for CSATRDRGRSSYNSPLHF.

Ten or more counts support this clonotype. This chain joins TRBV7-2 and TRBJ2-1; 9 nucleotides line up with TRBD1. V was pared by 3 bases and J by 0 bases, with 3 bases of the junction left unmatched. Germline loops: CDR1 SGHTA, CDR2 FQGNSA. CDR3 length equals 16 residues. CDR3 amino acids: CASSFDRGGSYNEQFF. DNA of the CDR3: TGTGCCAGCAGCTTCGACAGGGGGGGCTCCTACAATGAGCAGTTCTTC.

This clonotype was counted at least ten times. This chain connects TRBV12-3 or TRBV12-4 to TRBJ1-5, with TRBD1 as a possible D gene (6 bases). This CDR3 has 17 residues. V gave up 5 bases and J gave up 1 base, with 18 bases separating them. CDR3 nucleotide sequence: TGTGCCAGCAGTCCCCGGGACACTTTGACAAGCAATCAGCCCCAGCATTTT. This codes for CASSPRDTLTSNQPQHF.

This chain uses TRBV25-1 with TRBJ2-3; D is possibly TRBD2 (6 bases). V shed 8 bases and J shed 0 bases, with 12 bases lying between them. This CDR3 has 14 residues. Germline V CDR1 and CDR2: MGHDK, SYGVNS. The CDR3 loop is CASSAGLSTDTQYF. CDR3 sequence (DNA): TGTGCCAGCTCGGCGGGGCTAAGCACAGATACGCAGTATTTT.

This clonotype was observed at least ten times. V is TRBV5-1 and J is TRBJ2-7; 11 bases fit TRBD1. Germline-derived CDR1 and CDR2 are SGHRS and YFSETQ. CDR3 length: 16 residues. V shed 0 bases, J shed 5 bases, and the junction held 7 bases outside the gene matches. This CDR3 is CASSLDPGQGANEQYF. In DNA form, the CDR3 reads TGCGCCAGCAGCTTGGACCCCGGACAGGGGGCGAACGAGCAGTACTTC.

This clonotype has ten or more counts. The rearrangement uses TRBV20-1 and TRBJ2-1, with D tentatively TRBD1 (6 bases). V was cut by 6 bases and J by 5 bases, with 14 bases left in between. Germline V gene data show CDR1 as DFQATT and CDR2 as SNEGSKA (reference sequence). The CDR3 has 13 amino acids. The CDR3 spells CSAFRDTHNEQFF. The CDR3 region has the DNA TGCAGTGCCTTCCGGGACACCCACAATGAGCAGTTCTTC.

The chain recombines TRBV12-3 or TRBV12-4 with TRBJ1-1; no clear D. The V and J ends lost 4 bases and 1 base respectively, with 13 bases between them. This CDR3 has 15 amino acids. The CDR3 loop reads CASSSATSGNTEAFF. The CDR3 nucleotides read TGTGCCAGCAGTTCCGCCACATCGGGGAACACTGAAGCTTTCTTT.